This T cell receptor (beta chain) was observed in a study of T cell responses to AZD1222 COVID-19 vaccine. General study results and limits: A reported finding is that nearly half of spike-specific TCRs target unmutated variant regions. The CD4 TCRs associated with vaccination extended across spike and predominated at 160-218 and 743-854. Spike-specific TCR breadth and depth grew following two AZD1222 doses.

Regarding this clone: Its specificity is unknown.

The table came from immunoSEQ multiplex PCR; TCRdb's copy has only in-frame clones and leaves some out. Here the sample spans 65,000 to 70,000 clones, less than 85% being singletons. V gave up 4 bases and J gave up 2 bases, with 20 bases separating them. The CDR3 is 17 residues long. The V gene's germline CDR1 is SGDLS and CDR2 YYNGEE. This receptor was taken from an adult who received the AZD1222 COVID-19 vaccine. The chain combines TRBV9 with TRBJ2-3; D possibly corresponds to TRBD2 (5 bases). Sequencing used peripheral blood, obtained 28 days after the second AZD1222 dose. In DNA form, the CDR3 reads TGTGCCAGCAGCAATGGTGGCGGAGGAGGACCCACAGATACGCAGTATTTT. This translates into CASSNGGGGGPTDTQYF.